Listed below are T cell receptor beta chains from one sample, sequenced in a study of beta chain features in type 1 diabetes. The protocol was immunoSEQ multiplex PCR, while the TCRdb copy is restricted to in-frame clones and leaves out a portion. The sample carries about 170,000 clones, around 7.8% recorded once. The specimen was central memory CD4+ T cells from blood. All receptors derive from a woman aged 40 to 50 with type 1 diabetes. CDR3s leave out the opening cysteine and the closing phenylalanine or tryptophan.

j_gene: TRBJ2-3; v_gene: TRBV7-9; CDR3aa: ASSLEGPSTDTQY
j_gene: TRBJ1-4; v_gene: TRBV7-2; CDR3aa: ASSLQGQNEKLF
j_gene: TRBJ1-4; v_gene: TRBV25-1; CDR3aa: ASSDFGQPTNEKLF
j_gene: TRBJ2-1; v_gene: TRBV7-2; CDR3aa: ASRQGLAGVREQF
j_gene: TRBJ2-7; v_gene: TRBV5-1; CDR3aa: ASSPTPGTGAGYEQY
j_gene: TRBJ2-1; v_gene: TRBV9; CDR3aa: ASSVATGVNEQF
j_gene: TRBJ2-7; v_gene: TRBV7-8; CDR3aa: ASSLGLVDYEQY
j_gene: TRBJ1-1; v_gene: TRBV7-3; CDR3aa: ASSIRDTRNTEAF
j_gene: TRBJ2-5; v_gene: TRBV28; CDR3aa: ASSGGETQY
j_gene: TRBJ2-5; v_gene: TRBV10-3; CDR3aa: AIKAQGAQETQY
j_gene: TRBJ1-1; v_gene: TRBV4-2; CDR3aa: ASSQDPRDTEAF
j_gene: TRBJ2-7; v_gene: TRBV7-8; CDR3aa: ASSWGTSGSYEQY
j_gene: TRBJ2-2; v_gene: TRBV5-1; CDR3aa: ASSVTSRTGELF
j_gene: TRBJ2-7; v_gene: TRBV5-1; CDR3aa: ASSSTGTTYEQY
j_gene: TRBJ1-1; v_gene: TRBV5-1; CDR3aa: ATNEGYKNTEAF
j_gene: TRBJ1-1; v_gene: TRBV14; CDR3aa: ASSHWVAGTEAF
j_gene: TRBJ1-1; v_gene: TRBV27; CDR3aa: ASSPRQGGVNTEAF
j_gene: TRBJ2-4; v_gene: TRBV7-8; CDR3aa: ASSPVENIQY
j_gene: TRBJ1-2; v_gene: TRBV19; CDR3aa: ASSRTETNYGYT
j_gene: TRBJ2-7; v_gene: TRBV28; CDR3aa: ASSKRSSYEQY
j_gene: TRBJ2-7; v_gene: TRBV27; CDR3aa: ASSLDTSYEQY
j_gene: TRBJ1-1; v_gene: TRBV19; CDR3aa: ASSIPQMNTEAF
j_gene: TRBJ2-5; v_gene: TRBV28; CDR3aa: ASSLGIGGVETQY
j_gene: TRBJ2-1; v_gene: TRBV29-1; CDR3aa: SVERGQGGYNEQF
j_gene: TRBJ1-2; v_gene: TRBV15; CDR3aa: ATSRDRALGLGYT
j_gene: TRBJ2-1; v_gene: TRBV10-3; CDR3aa: AISNSRGSNDEQF
j_gene: TRBJ2-1; v_gene: TRBV7-3; CDR3aa: ASSPDRAGSNEQF
j_gene: TRBJ2-3; v_gene: TRBV7-3; CDR3aa: ASSRGTSYTDTQY
j_gene: TRBJ2-5; v_gene: TRBV20-1; CDR3aa: RAQGDETQY
j_gene: TRBJ1-3; v_gene: TRBV29-1; CDR3aa: SVEDSRNTIY
j_gene: TRBJ2-5; v_gene: TRBV7-2; CDR3aa: ASTPGLAFRETQY
j_gene: TRBJ1-5; v_gene: TRBV7-6; CDR3aa: ASSLEEGQPQH
j_gene: TRBJ2-7; v_gene: TRBV7-9; CDR3aa: ASSLVGSGSTYEQY
j_gene: TRBJ1-2; v_gene: TRBV30; CDR3aa: AWSGAGTGGALRYGYT
j_gene: TRBJ1-1; v_gene: TRBV15; CDR3aa: ATSRDLEVRAGAF
j_gene: TRBJ1-1; v_gene: TRBV2; CDR3aa: ASSDRNPGGTEAF
j_gene: TRBJ2-2; v_gene: TRBV5-4; CDR3aa: ASKRSGGELF
j_gene: TRBJ2-1; v_gene: TRBV11-2; CDR3aa: ASSPRGAGGVSEQF
j_gene: TRBJ2-2; v_gene: TRBV5-1; CDR3aa: ASSFRGSNTGELF
j_gene: TRBJ2-7; v_gene: TRBV11-2; CDR3aa: ASSSSQGDEQY
j_gene: TRBJ2-5; v_gene: TRBV7-2; CDR3aa: ASSFLSRETQY
j_gene: TRBJ2-2; v_gene: TRBV15; CDR3aa: ATSSPGVHRELF
j_gene: TRBJ1-3; v_gene: TRBV15; CDR3aa: ATSLGQVSGNTIY
j_gene: TRBJ2-2; v_gene: TRBV19; CDR3aa: ASTPWRRGAGELF
j_gene: TRBJ2-1; v_gene: TRBV7-2; CDR3aa: ASSLSYNEQF
j_gene: TRBJ2-5; v_gene: TRBV25-1; CDR3aa: ASSDHTRGEETQY
j_gene: TRBJ2-5; v_gene: TRBV6-6; CDR3aa: ASSYNQGGTETQY
j_gene: TRBJ2-5; v_gene: TRBV9; CDR3aa: ASSPRGTQETQY
j_gene: TRBJ2-5; v_gene: TRBV19; CDR3aa: ASSSDRQETQY
j_gene: TRBJ1-4; v_gene: TRBV30; CDR3aa: AWSTQERDEKLF
j_gene: TRBJ1-1; v_gene: TRBV7-6; CDR3aa: ASSLEETGLEAF
j_gene: TRBJ2-1; v_gene: TRBV2; CDR3aa: ASRGTGTGNNEQF
j_gene: TRBJ2-1; v_gene: TRBV4-1; CDR3aa: ASSRKAGYEDEQF
j_gene: TRBJ1-6; v_gene: TRBV7-9; CDR3aa: ASSLTQGALNSPLH
j_gene: TRBJ1-4; v_gene: TRBV2; CDR3aa: ASSPRLGNEKLF